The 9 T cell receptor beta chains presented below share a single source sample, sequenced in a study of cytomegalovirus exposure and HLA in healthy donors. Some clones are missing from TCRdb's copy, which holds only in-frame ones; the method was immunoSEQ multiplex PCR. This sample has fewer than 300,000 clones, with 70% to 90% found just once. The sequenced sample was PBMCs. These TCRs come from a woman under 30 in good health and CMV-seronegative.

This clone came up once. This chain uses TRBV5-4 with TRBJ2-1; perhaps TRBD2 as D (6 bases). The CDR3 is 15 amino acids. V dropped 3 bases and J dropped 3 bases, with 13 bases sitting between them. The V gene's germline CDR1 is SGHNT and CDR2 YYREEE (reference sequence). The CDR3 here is CASSSAGSFYNEQFF. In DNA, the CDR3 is TGTGCCAGCAGCTCTGCGGGGAGCTTCTACAATGAGCAGTTCTTC.

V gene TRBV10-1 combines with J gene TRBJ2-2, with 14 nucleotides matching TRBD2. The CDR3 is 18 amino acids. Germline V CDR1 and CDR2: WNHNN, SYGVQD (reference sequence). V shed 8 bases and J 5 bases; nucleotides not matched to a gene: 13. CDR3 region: CASVPPGLAGEGTGELFF. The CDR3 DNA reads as TGCGCCAGCGTCCCACCGGGACTAGCGGGAGAGGGGACCGGGGAGCTGTTTTTT.

CDR3 sequence: CASSRSLAGRDNEQFF. DNA for the CDR3: TGTGCCAGCAGCCGTTCACTAGCGGGAAGGGACAATGAGCAGTTCTTC. The chain couples TRBV11-2 to TRBJ2-1, with 10 bases fitting TRBD2. Trimming cost V 5 bases and J 5 bases; bases outside gene matches: 9. Germline V gives CDR1 SGHAT, CDR2 FQNNGV. The CDR3 is 16 amino acids.

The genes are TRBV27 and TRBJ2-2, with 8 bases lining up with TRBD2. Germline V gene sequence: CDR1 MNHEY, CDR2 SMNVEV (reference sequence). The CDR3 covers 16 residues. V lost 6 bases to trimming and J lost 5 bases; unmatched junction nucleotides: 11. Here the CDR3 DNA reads TGTGCCAGCAGATTCACTGGCGGGGGGAGGACCGGGGAGCTGTTTTTT. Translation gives CASRFTGGGRTGELFF.

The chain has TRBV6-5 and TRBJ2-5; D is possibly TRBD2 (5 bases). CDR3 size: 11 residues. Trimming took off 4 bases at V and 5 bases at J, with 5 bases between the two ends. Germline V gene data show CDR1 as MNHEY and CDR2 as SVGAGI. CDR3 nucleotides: TGTGCCAGCAGTTCGGGGGAGACCCAGTACTTC. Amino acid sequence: CASSSGETQYF.

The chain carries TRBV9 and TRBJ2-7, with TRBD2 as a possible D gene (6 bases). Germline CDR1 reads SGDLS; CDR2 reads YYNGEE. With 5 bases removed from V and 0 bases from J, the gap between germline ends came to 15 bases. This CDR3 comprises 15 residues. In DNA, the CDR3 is TGTGCCAGCAGTCGATCCGGGACTTCCTCCTACGAGCAGTACTTC. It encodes CASSRSGTSSYEQYF.

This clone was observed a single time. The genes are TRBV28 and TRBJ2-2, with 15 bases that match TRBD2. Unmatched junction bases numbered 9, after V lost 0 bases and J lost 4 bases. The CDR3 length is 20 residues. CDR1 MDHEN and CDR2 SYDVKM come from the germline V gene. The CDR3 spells CASSLWRTSGRAAATGELFF. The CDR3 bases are TGTGCCAGCAGTTTATGGAGGACTAGCGGGAGGGCCGCGGCCACCGGGGAGCTGTTTTTT.

The CDR3 nucleotides are TGTGCCAGCAGTTACCTAGCGGAGTCTAGCACAGATACGCAGTATTTT. This codes for CASSYLAESSTDTQYF. This chain links TRBV7-9 with TRBJ2-3; 7 bases line up with TRBD2. This CDR3 region has 16 residues. Germline loops: CDR1 SEHNR, CDR2 FQNEAQ (reference sequence). After removal of 6 bases from V and 0 bases from J, the junction contained 9 bases not matched to a gene.

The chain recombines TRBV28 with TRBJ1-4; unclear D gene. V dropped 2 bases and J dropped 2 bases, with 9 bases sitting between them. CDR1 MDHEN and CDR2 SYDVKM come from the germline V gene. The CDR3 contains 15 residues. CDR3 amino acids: CASSLARNTNEKLFF. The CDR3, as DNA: TGTGCCAGCAGTTTAGCGCGGAATACTAATGAAAAACTGTTTTTT.